These 13 T cell receptor beta chains were sequenced from one sample in a study of human T cells and chemical hapten exposure. Noted time point: patch test 3, about 24 weeks after DPC sensitization. Indicated treatment: therapeutic diphenylcyclopropenone sensitization with weekly scalp DPC. A single record per CDR3 protein comes from TCRdb applying MiXCR to the RACE reads. The data contain about 92,000 distinct CDR3 sequences, approximately 11% of them singletons. Sequences were derived from whole blood, sampled in connection with sensitization to the hapten diphenylcyclopropenone (DPC). These receptors all come from a woman younger than 45 with alopecia areata. Some clones in this sample may be carry-over from other donors' samples.

At least ten counts were recorded for this clonotype. The chain has TRBV4-2 and TRBJ2-1; the D gene is possibly TRBD2 (6 bases). Trimming stripped 0 bases from V and 6 bases from J, with 18 bases between. The CDR3 runs to 17 residues. CDR1 and CDR2 from the germline V gene are LGHNA and YNFKEQ. CDR3 loop: CASSQDQKTRGFNEQFF. Here the CDR3 DNA reads TGTGCCAGCAGCCAAGATCAAAAGACTAGGGGTTTCAATGAGCAGTTCTTC.

This clonotype was counted many times. This chain connects TRBV5-4 to TRBJ2-4, with a tentative D call TRBD2 (5 bases). Trimming pared 0 bases from V and 3 bases from J, leaving 7 bases between. The CDR3 contains 14 residues. Germline V gene data show CDR1 as SGHNT and CDR2 as YYREEE (reference sequence). CDR3 DNA sequence: TGTGCCAGCAGCTTGGACGGGGTCAAAAACATTCAGTACTTC. It codes for CASSLDGVKNIQYF.

Comment on this clonotype: A read error may account for a junction end that differs from germline. V gene TRBV7-2 combines with J gene TRBJ2-4; D might be TRBD1 or TRBD2, each matching 5 bases. CDR1 and CDR2 (germline): SGHTA, FQGNSA. This CDR3 contains 11 residues. CDR3 in DNA: TGTGCCAGCAGCTTAGTGGGACCGGCAGTCTTC. It is translated as CASSLVGPAVF. The full variable domain, with the rest looked up from reference TRBV7-2 and TRBJ2-4, is GAGVSQSPSNKVTEKGKDVELRCDPISGHTALYWYRQSLGQGLEFLIYFQGNSAPDKSGLPSDRFSAERTGGSVSTLTIQRTQQEDSAVYLCASSLVGPAVFGAGTRLSVL.

The chain combines TRBV19 with TRBJ2-7; D is possibly TRBD1 or TRBD2 (5 bases each). The CDR3 contains 13 residues. Germline V gives CDR1 LNHDA, CDR2 SQIVND (reference sequence). The CDR3 region has the DNA TGTGCGGCGTCTAGGGACGCTAGCTACGAGCAGTACTTC. It is translated as CAASRDASYEQYF.

This clonotype was picked up a small number of times. The chain is built from TRBV15 and TRBJ2-5, with D possibly TRBD1 on 6 matching bases. Germline CDR1 is LNHNV and CDR2 is YYDKDF (reference sequence). Trimming cost V 2 bases and J 5 bases, with 18 bases left between them. CDR3 length: 16 amino acids. DNA for the CDR3: TGTGCCACCAGCAGACCAATACAGGGCCACGGGGAGACCCAGTACTTC. Translation gives CATSRPIQGHGETQYF.

The chain combines TRBV20-1 with TRBJ1-1; TRBD1 is a possible D gene (5 bases). Germline assignment: CDR1 DFQATT and CDR2 SNEGSKA (reference sequence). V was shortened by 0 bases and J by 6 bases, with 11 bases between the two germline ends. CDR3 length equals 13 residues. CDR3 nucleotide sequence: TGCAGTGCTAGAGATCGGGTAGGGGCTGAAGCTTTCTTT. Its protein product is CSARDRVGAEAFF.

At least ten counts were recorded for this clonotype. The rearrangement links TRBV20-1 to TRBJ2-3, with D perhaps TRBD2 (5 bases). Germline V CDR1 and CDR2: DFQATT, SNEGSKA (reference sequence). The V end was cut by 6 bases, the J end by 1 base, with 17 bases between. The CDR3 is made up of 15 amino acids. CDR3 amino acids: CSASPPAEGTDTQYF. Here the CDR3 DNA reads TGCAGTGCCTCCCCACCGGCGGAGGGCACAGATACGCAGTATTTT.

This clonotype was recorded many times. The V gene is TRBV11-1, the J gene TRBJ1-2; D perhaps matches TRBD1 (5 bases). The CDR3 contains 14 residues. The V and J ends lost 3 bases and 0 bases respectively, with 8 bases between them. CDR1 SGHAT and CDR2 FQDESV come from the germline V gene (reference sequence). This chain's CDR3 is CASSFWTSNYGYTF. CDR3 nucleotide sequence: TGTGCCAGCAGCTTCTGGACATCTAACTATGGCTACACCTTC. Variable domain in full (rest from reference TRBV11-1 and TRBJ1-2): EAEVAQSPRYKITEKSQAVAFWCDPISGHATLYWYRQILGQGPELLVQFQDESVVDDSQLPKDRFSAERLKGVDSTLKIQPAELGDSAMYLCASSFWTSNYGYTFGSGTRLTVV.

This clonotype was seen a handful of times. DNA of the CDR3: TGTGCCATCAGTGAGTCTTCTAGCCCCTACAATGAGCAGTTCTTC. Translating it yields CAISESSSPYNEQFF. J is TRBJ2-1 and V is TRBV10-3; D possibly corresponds to TRBD2 (5 bases). V shed 0 bases and J shed 2 bases, with 8 bases lying between them. Germline V gene lookup returns CDR1 ENHRY and CDR2 SYGVKD. The CDR3 is made up of 15 amino acids.

The rearrangement joins TRBV7-6 to TRBJ2-1, with 7 bases identical to TRBD1. The V segment lost 4 bases and the J segment 16 bases; nucleotides outside the gene matches: 13. Germline-derived CDR1 and CDR2 are SGHVS and FNYEAQ. There are 13 residues in the CDR3. The CDR3 spells CASSSRPDRSGFF. DNA for the CDR3: TGTGCCAGCAGCTCAAGGCCGGACAGGTCCGGATTCTTC. Filled out from reference TRBV7-6 and TRBJ2-1, the complete variable domain reads GAGVSQSPRYKVTKRGQDVALRCDPISGHVSLYWYRQALGQGPEFLTYFNYEAQQDKSGLPNDRFSAERPEGSISTLTIQRTEQRDSAMYRCASSSRPDRSGFFGPGTRLTVL.

The chain combines TRBV6-2 or TRBV6-3 with TRBJ1-5, with unresolved D. This CDR3 spans 14 amino acids. V shed 3 bases and J shed 1 base, with 7 bases lying between them. The germline gives CDR1 MNHEY, CDR2 SVGEGT. Here the CDR3 reads CASSYTQSNQPQHF. The CDR3 DNA reads TGTGCCAGCAGTTATACGCAGAGCAATCAGCCCCAGCATTTT.

This clonotype was picked up many times. The chain is built from TRBV13 and TRBJ2-7; TRBD1 might be the D (5 bases). The CDR3 has 15 residues. Germline CDR1 reads PRHDT; CDR2 reads FYEKMQ (reference sequence). V was pared by 2 bases and J by 2 bases, with 13 bases between. CDR3 amino acids: CASSLRETATYEQYF. CDR3 sequence (DNA): TGTGCCAGCAGCTTACGAGAGACAGCAACCTACGAGCAGTACTTC.

Ten or more counts support this clonotype. This rearrangement joins TRBV28 to TRBJ1-2; D unresolved. The germline V gene has CDR1 MDHEN and CDR2 SYDVKM. The ends were cut back, 2 bases at V and 6 bases at J, with 10 bases in the middle. The CDR3 runs to 13 residues. DNA for the CDR3: TGTGCCAGCAGTTTAATCTTGCCTCATGGCTACACCTTC. Translation: CASSLILPHGYTF.